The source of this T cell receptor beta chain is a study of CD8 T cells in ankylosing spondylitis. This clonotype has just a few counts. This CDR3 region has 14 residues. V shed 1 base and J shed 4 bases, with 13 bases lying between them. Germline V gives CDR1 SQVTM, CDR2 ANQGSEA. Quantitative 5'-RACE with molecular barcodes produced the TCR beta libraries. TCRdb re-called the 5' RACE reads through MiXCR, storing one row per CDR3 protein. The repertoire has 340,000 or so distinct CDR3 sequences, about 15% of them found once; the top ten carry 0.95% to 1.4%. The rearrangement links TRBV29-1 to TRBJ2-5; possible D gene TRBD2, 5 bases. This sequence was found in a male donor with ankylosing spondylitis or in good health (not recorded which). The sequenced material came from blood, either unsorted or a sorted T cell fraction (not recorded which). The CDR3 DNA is TGCAGCGTTGAAGGCACACCCGGAGGAGAGACCCAGTACTTC. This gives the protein CSVEGTPGGETQYF. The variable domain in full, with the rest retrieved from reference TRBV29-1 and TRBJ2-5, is SAVISQKPSRDICQRGTSLTIQCQVDSQVTMMFWYRQQPGQSLTLIATANQGSEATYESGFVIDKFPISRPNLTFSTLTVSNMSPEDSSIYLCSVEGTPGGETQYFGPGTRLLVL.